Listed here are 31 T cell receptor beta chains from one sample, sequenced in a study of shared clonotypes between healthy human individuals. The method was immunoSEQ multiplex PCR; TCRdb's version includes in-frame clones alone and lacks a portion of them. This sample has 2,100,000 or so clones; almost 96% occur once, and the top ten carry over 0.1%. Sequences were obtained from naive CD4+ T cells sorted from blood. Specified subset: CD45RA+ positively selected. Receptor source: a man between 18 and 35 years old in good health.

The V and J genes are TRBV15 and TRBJ2-3; D is unclear. V gave up 5 bases and J gave up 2 bases, with 14 bases separating them. The CDR3 consists of 15 residues. CDR1 is LNHNV, CDR2 YYDKDF, per germline (reference sequence). The CDR3 DNA follows: TGTGCCACCAGCCGTAACCCCATCGTCACAGATACGCAGTATTTT. Translated, it gives CATSRNPIVTDTQYF.

This chain connects TRBV7-2 to TRBJ1-6; D gene unclear. The V end lost 6 bases, the J end lost 3 bases, and 9 bases lay between the germline ends. CDR3 length: 14 amino acids. Germline V lookup: CDR1 SGHTA, CDR2 FQGNSA. CDR3: CASRGPVYNSPLHF. CDR3 DNA: TGTGCCAGCAGGGGCCCTGTCTATAATTCACCCCTCCACTTT.

This clone occurred a few times. The V gene is TRBV6-1, the J gene TRBJ2-7, with unresolved D. V was shortened by 4 bases and J by 6 bases, with 19 bases between the two germline ends. The V gene's germline CDR1 is MNHNS and CDR2 SASEGT. The CDR3 length is 15 residues. CDR3 coding DNA: TGTGCCAGCAGTGCCCGTGACCGAGGAACATCCGAGCAGTACTTC. This translates into CASSARDRGTSEQYF.

This clone occurred once. The chain recombines TRBV23-1 with TRBJ1-2; TRBD1 matches 11 bases. TRBV23-1 is an ORF, with its function uncertain. The CDR3 consists of 15 residues. J gave up 5 bases and V 4 bases, and 6 bases lay outside the gene matches. The CDR3 spells CASSRTGQGEYGYTF. CDR3 coding DNA: TGCGCCAGCAGTCGGACGGGACAGGGGGAATATGGCTACACCTTC.

The rearrangement joins TRBV10-1 to TRBJ2-7; 9 positions match TRBD1. The V gene's germline CDR1 is WNHNN and CDR2 SYGVQD (reference sequence). The CDR3 spans 13 residues. Germline trimming cut 3 bases from V and 7 bases from J; bases unmatched to any gene: 4. The CDR3, as DNA: TGCGCCAGCAGTGATTACAGGGGGCAGGAGCAGTACTTC. As protein: CASSDYRGQEQYF.

The chain combines TRBV10-3 with TRBJ2-3; D not certain. CDR1 ENHRY and CDR2 SYGVKD come from the germline V gene. The CDR3 totals 11 residues. V was pared by 6 bases and J by 4 bases, with 5 bases between. CDR3 in amino acids: CAISPSDTQYF. The DNA for the CDR3 is TGTGCCATCAGCCCCTCAGATACGCAGTATTTT.

This chain connects TRBV6-5 to TRBJ1-2, with D possibly matching TRBD1 (5 bases). V lost 4 bases and J lost 4, with 16 bases in between. The CDR3 is made up of 15 amino acids. Per germline, CDR1 MNHEY and CDR2 SVGAGI. Written as DNA, the CDR3 is TGTGCCAGCAGTTCGCACGGATCGGGACGCTATGGCTACACCTTC. It yields the protein CASSSHGSGRYGYTF.

This clone has only one observation. This rearrangement joins TRBV19 to TRBJ1-1; 8 bases match TRBD1. The CDR3 covers 15 residues. The J segment lost 3 bases and the V segment lost 3 bases, leaving 6 bases of the junction unmatched. Germline V gives CDR1 LNHDA, CDR2 SQIVND (reference sequence). CDR3 sequence reads: CASSIAQGGYTEAFF. The DNA of the CDR3 is TGTGCCAGTAGTATCGCACAGGGGGGATACACTGAAGCTTTCTTT.

The chain joins TRBV6-1 to TRBJ2-1, with D tentatively TRBD1 (6 bases). The CDR3 loop spans 14 amino acids. Trimming cost V 7 bases and J 4 bases, with 14 bases left between them. In germline, CDR1 is MNHNS, CDR2 SASEGT. The CDR3, as DNA: TGTGCCAGCACCAGACTGGGGACATACAATGAGCAGTTCTTC. Residues: CASTRLGTYNEQFF.

About this clone: Distinct nucleotide sequences in the sample also encode this CDR3. The chain recombines TRBV6-6 with TRBJ1-1; D remains unclear. The CDR3 spans 12 residues. Germline CDR1 is MNHNY and CDR2 is SVGAGI (reference sequence). V lost 2 bases, J lost 2 bases, and 3 bases lay in between. This CDR3 reads CASSYLNTEAFF. The DNA for the CDR3 is TGTGCCAGCAGTTACCTAAACACTGAAGCTTTCTTT.

This clone was detected only once. The chain uses TRBV15 and TRBJ2-1; 9 bases fit TRBD2. The CDR3 has 13 residues. CDR1 LNHNV and CDR2 YYDKDF come from the germline V gene (reference sequence). Unmatched junction bases numbered 10, after V lost 5 bases and J lost 14 bases. DNA for the CDR3: TGTGCCACCAGCCCCTACCCTCTAGCGGGGAAGTTCTTC. It translates to CATSPYPLAGKFF.

This clone appeared a single time. The rearrangement joins TRBV5-4 to TRBJ2-7; no clear D. The CDR3 has 14 residues. Germline CDR1 reads SGHNT; CDR2 reads YYREEE (reference sequence). The ends were cut back, 2 bases at V and 0 bases at J, with 9 bases in the middle. CDR3 loop: CASSLRPNSYEQYF. DNA for the CDR3: TGTGCCAGCAGCTTACGACCAAACTCCTACGAGCAGTACTTC.

Details on this clone: Other DNA variants within this sample encode the same CDR3. The chain employs TRBV29-1 and TRBJ1-1; D is possibly TRBD1 (5 bases). V lost 6 bases and J lost 5, with 13 bases in between. This CDR3 has 12 amino acids. Germline V gene sequence: CDR1 SQVTM, CDR2 ANQGSEA. In nucleotides, the CDR3 is TGCAGCGTCCACCGTGGGGGGACTGAAGCTTTCTTT. Its protein product is CSVHRGGTEAFF. The complete variable domain, with remaining parts taken from reference TRBV29-1 and TRBJ1-1, reads SAVISQKPSRDICQRGTSLTIQCQVDSQVTMMFWYRQQPGQSLTLIATANQGSEATYESGFVIDKFPISRPNLTFSTLTVSNMSPEDSSIYLCSVHRGGTEAFFGQGTRLTVV.

The rearrangement joins TRBV19 to TRBJ1-6, with D maybe TRBD1 (6 bases). Trimming left V 1 base short and J 9 bases short, with 13 bases between. The CDR3 extends over 15 amino acids. From germline, CDR1 is LNHDA and CDR2 SQIVND (reference sequence). CDR3 coding DNA: TGTGCCAGTAGTATAGTTGGAGGGGGTTCTTCACCCCTCCACTTT. Translation gives CASSIVGGGSSPLHF.

Comments on this clone: This sample includes further DNA sequences coding for the same CDR3. This rearrangement joins TRBV7-8 to TRBJ2-5; no firm D call. V was cut by 1 base and J by 4 bases, with 4 bases left in between. This CDR3 has 12 residues. Per germline, CDR1 SGHVS and CDR2 FQNEAQ. CDR3 bases: TGTGCCAGCAGCTTAGAGAGAGAGACCCAGTACTTC. Protein product: CASSLERETQYF.

The chain combines TRBV7-2 with TRBJ2-7; D is undetermined. This CDR3 comprises 16 residues. The germline V and J ends were trimmed by 0 bases and 5 bases, with 17 bases remaining between them. CDR1 SGHTA and CDR2 FQGNSA come from the germline V gene. The DNA of the CDR3 is TGTGCCAGCAGCTTAGCTGGGGTGTCCCTCAAGGACGAGCAGTACTTC. It codes for CASSLAGVSLKDEQYF. Filled out from reference TRBV7-2 and TRBJ2-7, the complete variable domain reads GAGVSQSPSNKVTEKGKDVELRCDPISGHTALYWYRQSLGQGLEFLIYFQGNSAPDKSGLPSDRFSAERTGGSVSTLTIQRTQQEDSAVYLCASSLAGVSLKDEQYFGPGTRLTVT.

The chain joins TRBV6-1 to TRBJ2-1; D not certain. The CDR3 extends over 16 amino acids. Per the germline V gene, CDR1 is MNHNS and CDR2 is SASEGT. V lost 4 bases and J lost 3, with 16 bases in between. CDR3 in DNA: TGTGCCAGCAGTGTCTTTGGGGTTCGATACTACAATGAGCAGTTCTTC. It translates to CASSVFGVRYYNEQFF.

The chain carries TRBV5-6 and TRBJ1-5; TRBD1 might be the D (6 bases). Trimming took 7 bases from V and 1 from J, leaving 18 bases between them. The CDR3 is 16 amino acids. Germline V gene sequence: CDR1 SGHDT, CDR2 YYEEEE. The CDR3 loop is CASGRGGTRSNQPQHF. The CDR3 DNA reads TGTGCCAGCGGGCGAGGGGGAACTCGAAGCAATCAGCCCCAGCATTTT.

This chain uses TRBV10-3 with TRBJ2-1; tentatively, D is TRBD2 (5 bases). Trimming pared 4 bases from V and 5 bases from J, leaving 9 bases between. CDR1 and CDR2 from the germline V gene are ENHRY and SYGVKD. The CDR3 contains 13 residues. CDR3 protein: CAISGIGDNEQFF. As DNA, the CDR3 is TGTGCCATCAGTGGGATCGGGGACAATGAGCAGTTCTTC.

The V and J genes are TRBV5-1 and TRBJ2-3; D call uncertain. The CDR3 is 12 residues long. V was cut by 6 bases and J by 0 bases, with 5 bases left in between. Germline CDR1 reads SGHRS; CDR2 reads YFSETQ. This chain's CDR3 is CASKQSTDTQYF. The CDR3 DNA follows: TGCGCCAGCAAGCAGAGCACAGATACGCAGTATTTT. Full variable domain (missing parts from reference TRBV5-1 and TRBJ2-3): KAGVTQTPRYLIKTRGQQVTLSCSPISGHRSVSWYQQTPGQGLQFLFEYFSETQRNKGNFPGRFSGRQFSNSRSEMNVSTLELGDSALYLCASKQSTDTQYFGPGTRLTVL.

CDR3 DNA: TGTGCCAGCAGCTTACAGGATCCCCACGAGCAGTACTTC. Translated, it gives CASSLQDPHEQYF. The J gene is TRBJ2-7, the V gene TRBV7-2; D is ambiguous. This CDR3 is 13 amino acids long. Germline CDR1 is SGHTA and CDR2 is FQGNSA. Trimming took 2 bases from V and 5 from J, leaving 10 bases between them. The full variable domain, completed using reference TRBV7-2 and TRBJ2-7, is GAGVSQSPSNKVTEKGKDVELRCDPISGHTALYWYRQSLGQGLEFLIYFQGNSAPDKSGLPSDRFSAERTGGSVSTLTIQRTQQEDSAVYLCASSLQDPHEQYFGPGTRLTVT.

The CDR3 reads CASSPAGEPRNEQFF. The CDR3 nucleotides read TGTGCCAGCTCACCTGCGGGAGAACCACGGAATGAGCAGTTCTTC. The V gene is TRBV18, the J gene TRBJ2-1; 7 bases fit TRBD2. V lost 3 bases and J lost 7; bases outside the gene matches: 9. Germline V gene sequence: CDR1 KGHSH, CDR2 LQKENI. This CDR3 spans 15 amino acids.

The chain employs TRBV27 and TRBJ1-2; D uncertain. The CDR3 consists of 14 residues. Germline V gene sequence: CDR1 MNHEY, CDR2 SMNVEV (reference sequence). Deletions cut 4 bases from V and 0 bases from J, with 9 bases between. CDR3 DNA: TGTGCCAGCAGTTCGGCCAGCGCTAACTATGGCTACACCTTC. Encoded protein: CASSSASANYGYTF.

The chain carries TRBV5-1 and TRBJ2-3, with a weak D call TRBD1 (6 bases). V dropped 0 bases and J dropped 0 bases, with 8 bases sitting between them. The CDR3 length is 15 residues. Looked up from germline, CDR1 is SGHRS and CDR2 is YFSETQ. CDR3 sequence reads: CASSLEQGSTDTQYF. In DNA form, the CDR3 reads TGCGCCAGCAGCTTGGAACAGGGAAGCACAGATACGCAGTATTTT.

The gene calls are TRBV5-1 and TRBJ1-4, with 7 bases matching TRBD1. This CDR3 region has 15 residues. Per germline, CDR1 SGHRS and CDR2 YFSETQ. The trim removed 2 bases at V and 4 bases at J, leaving 5 bases unmatched. CDR3 residues: CASSLRQGSNEKLFF. The CDR3 DNA sequence: TGCGCCAGCAGCTTAAGACAGGGTAGTAATGAAAAACTGTTTTTT.

This clone was observed once. This chain connects TRBV5-4 to TRBJ2-2; D is unresolved. Deletions cut 1 base from V and 4 bases from J, with 8 bases between. From germline, CDR1 is SGHNT and CDR2 YYREEE (reference sequence). The CDR3 has 14 residues. CDR3 bases: TGTGCCAGCAGCTTGAAAGGGCGCACCGGGGAGCTGTTTTTT. Its translation is CASSLKGRTGELFF.

The CDR3 bases are TGTGCCAGCAGTTTGAGGCAGGCTGAGAGGCTGGGGACCCAGTACTTC. Its translation is CASSLRQAERLGTQYF. This chain links TRBV28 with TRBJ2-5; no firm D call. Germline CDR1 MDHEN, CDR2 SYDVKM. Trimming left V 3 bases short and J 7 bases short, with 21 bases between. The CDR3 is 16 amino acids.

V gene TRBV28 combines with J gene TRBJ2-7, with 9 bases that match TRBD2. The CDR3 consists of 14 residues. From germline, CDR1 is MDHEN and CDR2 SYDVKM. V was clipped by 8 bases and J by 3 bases; unmatched bases: 8. CDR3 sequence (DNA): TGTGCCAGCGCCGTCGCGCGGGAGGGCTACGAGCAGTACTTC. This sequence encodes CASAVAREGYEQYF.

The chain couples TRBV7-6 to TRBJ2-3; no definite D call. This CDR3 comprises 12 residues. The germline V and J ends were trimmed by 6 bases and 6 bases, with 10 bases remaining between them. CDR1 SGHVS and CDR2 FNYEAQ come from the germline V gene. CDR3 residues: CASSLSPDTQYF. Here the CDR3 DNA reads TGTGCCAGCAGTTTGTCCCCGGATACGCAGTATTTT.

The chain couples TRBV7-8 to TRBJ1-4; D not resolved. The CDR3 runs 13 residues. The V and J ends lost 2 bases and 4 bases respectively, with 5 bases between them. Germline values: CDR1 SGHVS, CDR2 FQNEAQ. The CDR3 DNA reads TGTGCCAGCAGCTTATTCCGTAATGAAAAACTGTTTTTT. This encodes CASSLFRNEKLFF.

Details on this clone: The same CDR3 arises from other DNA sequences in this sample as well. The V call is TRBV10-3, the J call TRBJ1-2, with D unclear. Per the germline V gene, CDR1 is ENHRY and CDR2 is SYGVKD. This CDR3 spans 11 amino acids. The germline V and J ends were trimmed by 3 bases and 9 bases, with 8 bases remaining between them. CDR3 protein: CAISDLLSYTF. DNA for the CDR3: TGTGCCATCAGTGATTTGTTAAGCTACACCTTC.